These 2 T cell receptor beta chains were all obtained from the same sample, sequenced in a study of T-cell memory formation after mild COVID-19 listed by TCRdb under 2021. Library preparation used 5' RACE. TCRdb records Illumina NovaSeq 6000 as the sequencer. TCRdb reprocessed the public reads (quality trimming at Q25 with fastp, clone calling with MiXCR) and kept in-frame beta chains. Merged by CDR3 protein, the rows form single entries marked with the most common genes and DNA. A total of about 540,000 distinct CDR3 sequences appear in this sample, about 20% of them only once. The ten top clones hold about an eighth of the sample. Material: PBMCs or a T cell subset sorted from them (not recorded which). The receptors here all came from an adult woman who had mild COVID-19 (a few samples of this study predate the infection). The sample titles of this study are shuffled in the database, so cell type and time point are left out; the donor was told from shared clones.

The J gene is TRBJ2-5, the V gene TRBV20-1; a weak D match, TRBD2 (6 bases). CDR1 and CDR2 (germline): DFQATT, SNEGSKA (reference sequence). The CDR3 consists of 14 residues. The V gene lost 4 bases and the J gene lost 2 bases, with 14 bases spanning the gap. The CDR3 bases are TGCAGTGCTACCGGCGGGACGAGACAAGAGACCCAGTACTTC. As protein: CSATGGTRQETQYF.

The rearrangement uses TRBV4-1 and TRBJ2-1; D gene ambiguous. The CDR3 runs to 17 residues. Trimming stripped 0 bases from V and 2 bases from J, with 14 bases between. Germline loops: CDR1 MGHRA, CDR2 YSYEKL. The CDR3 DNA reads as TGCGCCAGCAGCCAAGAAACGGACCACCACCCCTACAATGAGCAGTTCTTC. Amino acid sequence: CASSQETDHHPYNEQFF.